The 18 T cell receptor beta chains below all came from one sample that was sequenced in a study of cytomegalovirus exposure and HLA in healthy donors. Amplification used 60 Vbeta primers and 13 Jbeta primers. Generated by immunoSEQ multiplex PCR, the TCRdb table keeps only in-frame clones and is missing some. Of some 140,000 clones in the sample, around 85% were seen once. The material sequenced was PBMCs. These TCRs come from a woman between 50 and 59 years old in good health and CMV-seropositive.

V and J are TRBV7-2 and TRBJ2-2; D is perhaps TRBD1 (5 bases). Between the trimmed V and J ends, which lost 1 base and 1 base, there was a span of 7 bases. The CDR3 is 15 residues long. Germline V gene data show CDR1 as SGHTA and CDR2 as FQGNSA. Written as DNA, the CDR3 is TGTGCCAGCAGCTTAGGCAGGGAGAACACCGGGGAGCTGTTTTTT. It translates to CASSLGRENTGELFF.

This clone was seen once. V and J are TRBV5-5 and TRBJ2-5; possible D gene TRBD2, 5 bases. There are 15 residues in the CDR3. V was trimmed by 5 bases and J by 4 bases, leaving 18 bases between them. Germline V CDR1 and CDR2: SGHKS, YYEKEE (reference sequence). CDR3 in amino acids: CASSLNGLQLETQYF. CDR3 bases: TGTGCCAGCAGTTTAAACGGACTGCAGCTAGAGACCCAGTACTTC.

The CDR3 DNA reads TGCGCCAGCAGCTGGACTAGCGGGGGACAAGAGACCCAGTACTTC. Its translation: CASSWTSGGQETQYF. This chain joins TRBV4-3 and TRBJ2-5, with 13 nucleotides matching TRBD2. Looked up from germline, CDR1 is LGHNA and CDR2 is YSLEER. The V gene end was trimmed by 5 bases and the J gene end by 2 bases; junction bases not matched to a gene: 2. The CDR3 runs 15 residues.

The genes are TRBV10-3 and TRBJ2-2; 7 nucleotides line up with TRBD2. This CDR3 is 17 amino acids long. Unmatched junction bases numbered 6, after V lost 0 bases and J lost 2 bases. Germline CDR1 reads ENHRY; CDR2 reads SYGVKD. Here the CDR3 reads CAISESGLAVNTGELFF. The CDR3 region has the DNA TGTGCCATCAGTGAGTCCGGGCTAGCGGTCAACACCGGGGAGCTGTTTTTT.

The chain has TRBV19 and TRBJ1-1, with D possibly matching TRBD1 (6 bases). The CDR3 has 11 amino acids. Germline V gene sequence: CDR1 LNHDA, CDR2 SQIVND (reference sequence). The V gene lost 9 bases and the J gene lost 11 bases, with 16 bases spanning the gap. CDR3 sequence reads: CASLVGGQAFF. The CDR3 nucleotides are TGTGCCAGCCTAGTGGGGGGGCAGGCTTTCTTT. The entire variable domain, with the rest obtained from reference TRBV19 and TRBJ1-1, is as follows: DGGITQSPKYLFRKEGQNVTLSCEQNLNHDAMYWYRQDPGQGLRLIYYSQIVNDFQKGDIAEGYSVSREKKESFPLTVTSAQKNPTAFYLCASLVGGQAFFGQGTRLTVV.

The chain is built from TRBV7-3 and TRBJ1-2; D may be TRBD1 (6 bases). Germline CDR1 reads SGHTA; CDR2 reads FQGTGA. The CDR3 sequence is 13 residues long. The V end lost 6 bases, the J end lost 4 bases, and 12 bases lay between the germline ends. CDR3 coding DNA: TGTGCCAGCAGTACAGGGCCCAGCTATGGCTACACCTTC. It translates to CASSTGPSYGYTF.

V and J are TRBV7-9 and TRBJ2-7, with 16 bases aligning to TRBD2. This CDR3 has 18 amino acids. The V gene end was trimmed by 4 bases and the J gene end by 4 bases; junction bases not matched to a gene: 10. Per the germline V gene, CDR1 is SEHNR and CDR2 is FQNEAQ (reference sequence). The CDR3 nucleotides are TGTGCCAGCAGCTCTGGGACTAGCGGGGGGGCCGAACCATACGAGCAGTACTTC. Protein product: CASSSGTSGGAEPYEQYF.

The V gene is TRBV7-2, the J gene TRBJ1-1; 9 bases are a match to TRBD1. This CDR3 is built from 15 residues. Germline lookup yields CDR1 SGHTA and CDR2 FQGNSA. Trimming cost V 4 bases and J 5 bases; bases outside gene matches: 8. The CDR3: CASSWTQGAGTEAFF. As DNA, the CDR3 is TGTGCCAGCAGCTGGACACAGGGGGCGGGGACTGAAGCTTTCTTT.

This clone came up once. CDR3 amino acids: CASSRGGDSYEQYF. The CDR3 coding sequence is TGTGCCAGCAGCCGGGGGGGGGACTCCTACGAGCAGTACTTC. This sequence joins TRBV27 and TRBJ2-5; 8 positions match TRBD2. The last part of the DNA fits TRBJ2-7 better; the J call may be wrong. This CDR3 comprises 14 residues. Germline CDR1 and CDR2: MNHEY and SMNVEV (reference sequence).

This clone was seen a few times. This chain connects TRBV5-1 to TRBJ2-1; 9 nucleotides align to TRBD2. This CDR3 is built from 14 residues. From germline, CDR1 is SGHRS and CDR2 YFSETQ. V lost 4 bases and J lost 7; bases outside the gene matches: 6. Here the CDR3 DNA reads TGCGCCAGCAGCAGAGCGGGGGGCCTAAATGAGCAGTTCTTC. Protein sequence: CASSRAGGLNEQFF.

This sequence joins TRBV4-1 and TRBJ2-2; possibly TRBD2 for D (5 bases). V lost 0 bases and J lost 1, with 12 bases in between. Germline V CDR1 and CDR2: MGHRA, YSYEKL. This CDR3 spans 17 amino acids. CDR3 region: CASSQELHSGNTGELFF. The CDR3 coding sequence is TGCGCCAGCAGCCAAGAACTGCACAGCGGGAACACCGGGGAGCTGTTTTTT.

V and J are TRBV10-1 and TRBJ2-5; 7 bases align to TRBD2. The V gene end was trimmed by 3 bases and the J gene end by 7 bases; junction bases not matched to a gene: 8. The CDR3 length is 14 residues. Germline V gene sequence: CDR1 WNHNN, CDR2 SYGVQD (reference sequence). CDR3 sequence: CASSERAGVPTQYF. CDR3 coding DNA: TGCGCCAGCAGTGAACGGGCGGGGGTCCCGACCCAGTACTTC.

The chain is built from TRBV28 and TRBJ1-4; unclear D gene. Looked up from germline, CDR1 is MDHEN and CDR2 is SYDVKM. The CDR3 is 14 amino acids. V gave up 6 bases and J gave up 8 bases, with 16 bases separating them. The CDR3: CASSQYPNKEKLFF. CDR3 coding DNA: TGTGCCAGCAGCCAGTACCCCAACAAGGAAAAACTGTTTTTT.

V gene TRBV7-3 combines with J gene TRBJ2-3; D unclear. Trimming removed 3 bases from V and 1 base from J, with 8 bases in between. Germline V gene lookup returns CDR1 SGHTA and CDR2 FQGTGA. The CDR3 has 14 residues. The CDR3, as DNA: TGTGCCAGCAGCTTTGGGCCTGGCACAGATACGCAGTATTTT. Its translation: CASSFGPGTDTQYF.

The V gene is TRBV10-3, the J gene TRBJ1-2; no clear D gene. Per the germline V gene, CDR1 is ENHRY and CDR2 is SYGVKD. The CDR3 consists of 15 residues. Trimming removed 0 bases from V and 6 bases from J, with 14 bases in between. DNA for the CDR3: TGTGCCATCAGTGAGTCGGGCGGGTCTGGGGATGGCTACACCTTC. This encodes CAISESGGSGDGYTF.

The chain has TRBV28 and TRBJ1-2, with 9 positions matching TRBD1. This CDR3 spans 13 amino acids. The germline V gene encodes CDR1 MDHEN and CDR2 SYDVKM. Trimming at V came to 6 bases and at J to 5 bases, leaving 4 bases not matched to a gene. DNA for the CDR3: TGTGCCAGCAGGGGGACAGGGAGATATGGCTACACCTTC. Amino acid sequence: CASRGTGRYGYTF.

The chain couples TRBV7-9 to TRBJ1-4; no definite D call. CDR3 length equals 14 residues. Trimming took 5 bases from V and 8 from J, leaving 15 bases between them. Germline CDR1 and CDR2: SEHNR and FQNEAQ (reference sequence). Here the CDR3 reads CASSPASSGEKLFF. CDR3 in DNA: TGTGCCAGCAGCCCTGCCTCTTCGGGAGAAAAACTGTTTTTT.

The chain uses TRBV6-6 and TRBJ2-2; no definite D call. V was shortened by 5 bases and J by 3 bases, with 4 bases between the two germline ends. CDR3 size: 12 residues. CDR1 and CDR2 from the germline V gene are MNHNY and SVGAGI (reference sequence). CDR3 sequence (DNA): TGTGCCAGCAGTCGGGACACCGGGGAGCTGTTTTTT. Its translation: CASSRDTGELFF.